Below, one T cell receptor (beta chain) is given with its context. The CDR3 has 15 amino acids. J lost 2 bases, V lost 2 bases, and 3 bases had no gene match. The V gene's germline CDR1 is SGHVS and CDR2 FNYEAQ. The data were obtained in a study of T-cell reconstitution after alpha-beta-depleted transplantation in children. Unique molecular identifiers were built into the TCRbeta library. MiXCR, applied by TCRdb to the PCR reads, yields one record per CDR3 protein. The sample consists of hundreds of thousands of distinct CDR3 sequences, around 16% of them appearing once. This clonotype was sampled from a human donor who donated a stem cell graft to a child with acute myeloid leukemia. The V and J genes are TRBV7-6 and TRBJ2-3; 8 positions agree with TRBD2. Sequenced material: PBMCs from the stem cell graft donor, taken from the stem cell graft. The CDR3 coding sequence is TGTGCCAGCAGCTTACCGGGGGGGGACACAGATACGCAGTATTTT. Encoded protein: CASSLPGGDTDTQYF.